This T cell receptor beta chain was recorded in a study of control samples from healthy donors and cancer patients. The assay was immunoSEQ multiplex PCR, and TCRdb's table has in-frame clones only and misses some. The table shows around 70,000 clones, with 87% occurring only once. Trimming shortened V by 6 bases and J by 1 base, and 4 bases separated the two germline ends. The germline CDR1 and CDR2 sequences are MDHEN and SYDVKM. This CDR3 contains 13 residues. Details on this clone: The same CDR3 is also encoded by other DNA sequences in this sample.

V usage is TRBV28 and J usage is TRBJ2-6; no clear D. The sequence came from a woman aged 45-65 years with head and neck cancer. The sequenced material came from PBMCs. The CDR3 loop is CASSLSGANVLTF. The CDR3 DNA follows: TGTGCCAGCAGCCTTTCTGGGGCCAACGTCCTGACTTTC. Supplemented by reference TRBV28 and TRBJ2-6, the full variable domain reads DVKVTQSSRYLVKRTGEKVFLECVQDMDHENMFWYRQDPGLGLRLIYFSYDVKMKEKGDIPEGYSVSREKKERFSLILESASTNQTSMYLCASSLSGANVLTFGAGSRLTVL.